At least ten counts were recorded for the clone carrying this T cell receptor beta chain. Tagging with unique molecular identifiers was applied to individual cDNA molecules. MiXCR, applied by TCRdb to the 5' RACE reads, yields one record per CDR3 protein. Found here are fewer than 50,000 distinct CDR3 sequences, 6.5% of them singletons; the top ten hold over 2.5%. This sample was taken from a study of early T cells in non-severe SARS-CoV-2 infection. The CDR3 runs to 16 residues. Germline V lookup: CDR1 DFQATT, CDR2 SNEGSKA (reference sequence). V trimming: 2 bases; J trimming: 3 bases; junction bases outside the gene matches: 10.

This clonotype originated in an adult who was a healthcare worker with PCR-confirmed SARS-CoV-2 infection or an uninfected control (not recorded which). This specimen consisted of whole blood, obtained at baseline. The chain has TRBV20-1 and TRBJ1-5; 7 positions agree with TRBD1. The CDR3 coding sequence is TGCAGTGCTAGAAACAGGGGCCTGGGATACAATCAGCCCCAGCATTTT. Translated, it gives CSARNRGLGYNQPQHF.